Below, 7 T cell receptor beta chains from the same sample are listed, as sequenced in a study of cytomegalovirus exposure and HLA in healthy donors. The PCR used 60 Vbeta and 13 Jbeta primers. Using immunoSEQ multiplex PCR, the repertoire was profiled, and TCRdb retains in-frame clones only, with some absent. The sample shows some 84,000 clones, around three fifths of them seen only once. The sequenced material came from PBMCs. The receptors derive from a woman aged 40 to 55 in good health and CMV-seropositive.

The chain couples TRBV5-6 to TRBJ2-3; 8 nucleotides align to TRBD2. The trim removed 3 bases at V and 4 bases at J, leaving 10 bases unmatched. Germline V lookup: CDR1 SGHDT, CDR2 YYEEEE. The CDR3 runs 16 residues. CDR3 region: CASSSLRSGRPDTQYF. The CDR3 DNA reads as TGTGCCAGCAGCTCATTACGGAGCGGGAGACCAGATACGCAGTATTTT.

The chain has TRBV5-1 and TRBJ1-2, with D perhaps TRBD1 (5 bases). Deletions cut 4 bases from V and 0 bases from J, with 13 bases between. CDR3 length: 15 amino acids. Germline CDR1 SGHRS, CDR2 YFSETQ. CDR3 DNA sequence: TGCGCCAGCAGCCCCGGGGGACCAGCTAACTATGGCTACACCTTC. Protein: CASSPGGPANYGYTF.

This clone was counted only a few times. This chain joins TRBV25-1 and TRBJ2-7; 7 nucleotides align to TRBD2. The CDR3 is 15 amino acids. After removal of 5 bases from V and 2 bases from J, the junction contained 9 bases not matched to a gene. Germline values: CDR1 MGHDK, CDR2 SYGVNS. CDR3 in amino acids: CASSRLGLQTYEQYF. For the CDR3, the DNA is TGTGCCAGCAGTCGTCTGGGACTACAAACCTACGAGCAGTACTTC.

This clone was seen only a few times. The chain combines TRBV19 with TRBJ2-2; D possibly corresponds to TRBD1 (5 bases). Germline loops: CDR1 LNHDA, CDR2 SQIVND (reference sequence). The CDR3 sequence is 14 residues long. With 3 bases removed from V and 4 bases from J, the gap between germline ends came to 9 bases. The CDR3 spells CASSIQGATGELFF. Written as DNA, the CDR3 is TGTGCCAGTAGTATCCAAGGGGCCACCGGGGAGCTGTTTTTT.

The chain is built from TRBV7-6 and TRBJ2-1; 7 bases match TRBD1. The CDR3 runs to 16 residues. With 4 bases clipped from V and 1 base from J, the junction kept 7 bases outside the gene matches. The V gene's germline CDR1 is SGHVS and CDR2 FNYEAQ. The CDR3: CASSSLTGPSYNEQFF. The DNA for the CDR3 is TGTGCCAGCAGCTCGCTGACAGGGCCGTCCTACAATGAGCAGTTCTTC.

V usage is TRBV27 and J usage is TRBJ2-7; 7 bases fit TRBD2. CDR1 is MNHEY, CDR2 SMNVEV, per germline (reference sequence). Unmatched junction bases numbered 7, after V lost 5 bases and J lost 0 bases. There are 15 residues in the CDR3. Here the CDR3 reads CASSPPTSFSYEQYF. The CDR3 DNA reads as TGTGCCAGCAGTCCACCGACTAGCTTCTCCTACGAGCAGTACTTC.

CDR3 in amino acids: CASRRGQGRPNTGELFF. The DNA of the CDR3 is TGCGCCTCTCGCAGGGGACAGGGTAGACCGAACACCGGGGAGCTGTTTTTT. This sequence joins TRBV5-1 and TRBJ2-2; 9 positions agree with TRBD1. The J segment lost 0 bases and the V segment lost 10 bases, leaving 13 bases of the junction unmatched. Germline-derived CDR1 and CDR2 are SGHRS and YFSETQ. This CDR3 is 17 amino acids long.